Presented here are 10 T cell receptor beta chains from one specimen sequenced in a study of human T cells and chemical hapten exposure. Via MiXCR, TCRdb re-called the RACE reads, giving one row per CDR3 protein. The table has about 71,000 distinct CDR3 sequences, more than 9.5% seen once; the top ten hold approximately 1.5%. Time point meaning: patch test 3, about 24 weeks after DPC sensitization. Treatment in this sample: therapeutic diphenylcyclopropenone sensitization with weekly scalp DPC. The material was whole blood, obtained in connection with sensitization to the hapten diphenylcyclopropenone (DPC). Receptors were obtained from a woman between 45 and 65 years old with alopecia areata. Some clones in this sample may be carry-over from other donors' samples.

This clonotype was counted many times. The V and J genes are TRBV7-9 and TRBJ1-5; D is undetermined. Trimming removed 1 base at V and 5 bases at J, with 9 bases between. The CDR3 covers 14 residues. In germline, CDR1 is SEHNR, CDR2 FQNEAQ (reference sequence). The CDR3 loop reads CASSLDGFHQPQHF. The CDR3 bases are TGTGCCAGCAGCTTAGACGGGTTCCATCAGCCCCAGCATTTT.

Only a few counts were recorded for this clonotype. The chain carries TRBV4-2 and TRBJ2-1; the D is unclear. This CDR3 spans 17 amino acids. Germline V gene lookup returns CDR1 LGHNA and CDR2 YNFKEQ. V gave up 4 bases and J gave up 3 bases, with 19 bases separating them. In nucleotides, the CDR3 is TGTGCCAGCAGCCCCCGGCCCGGGTCCCAATTCTACAATGAGCAGTTCTTC. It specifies CASSPRPGSQFYNEQFF.

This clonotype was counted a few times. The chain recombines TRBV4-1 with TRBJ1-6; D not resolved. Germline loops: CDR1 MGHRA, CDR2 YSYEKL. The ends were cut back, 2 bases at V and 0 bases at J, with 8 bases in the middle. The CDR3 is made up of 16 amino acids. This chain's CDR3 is CASSQRSSSYNSPLHF. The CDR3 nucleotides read TGCGCCAGCAGCCAACGCAGTAGCTCCTATAATTCACCCCTCCACTTT.

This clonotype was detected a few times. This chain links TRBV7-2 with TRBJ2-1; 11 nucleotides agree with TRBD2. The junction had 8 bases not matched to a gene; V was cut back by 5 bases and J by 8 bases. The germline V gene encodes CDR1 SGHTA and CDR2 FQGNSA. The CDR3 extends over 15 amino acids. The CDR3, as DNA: TGTGCCAGCAGCCCAGGATTAGCGGGAGGGTATGAGCAGTTCTTC. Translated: CASSPGLAGGYEQFF. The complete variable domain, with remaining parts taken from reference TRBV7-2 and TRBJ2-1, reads GAGVSQSPSNKVTEKGKDVELRCDPISGHTALYWYRQSLGQGLEFLIYFQGNSAPDKSGLPSDRFSAERTGGSVSTLTIQRTQQEDSAVYLCASSPGLAGGYEQFFGPGTRLTVL.

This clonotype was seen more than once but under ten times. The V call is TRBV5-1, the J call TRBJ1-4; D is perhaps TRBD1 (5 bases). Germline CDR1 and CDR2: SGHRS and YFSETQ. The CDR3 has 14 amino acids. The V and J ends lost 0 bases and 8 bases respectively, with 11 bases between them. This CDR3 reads CASSLAGLGEKLFF. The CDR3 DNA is TGCGCCAGCAGCTTGGCAGGGTTGGGCGAAAAACTGTTTTTT. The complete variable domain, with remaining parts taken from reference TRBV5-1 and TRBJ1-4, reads KAGVTQTPRYLIKTRGQQVTLSCSPISGHRSVSWYQQTPGQGLQFLFEYFSETQRNKGNFPGRFSGRQFSNSRSEMNVSTLELGDSALYLCASSLAGLGEKLFFGSGTQLSVL.

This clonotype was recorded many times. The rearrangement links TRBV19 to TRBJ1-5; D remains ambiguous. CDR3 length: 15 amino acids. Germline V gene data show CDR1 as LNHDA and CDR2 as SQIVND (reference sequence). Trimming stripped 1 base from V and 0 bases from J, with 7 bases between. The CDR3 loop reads CASSIAAISNQPQHF. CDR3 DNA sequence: TGTGCCAGTAGTATAGCCGCGATTAGCAATCAGCCCCAGCATTTT.

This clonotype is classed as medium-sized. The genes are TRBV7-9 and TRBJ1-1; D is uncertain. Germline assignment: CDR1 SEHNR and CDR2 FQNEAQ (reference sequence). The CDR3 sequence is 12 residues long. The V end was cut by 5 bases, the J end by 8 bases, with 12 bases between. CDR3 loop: CASSVPTREAFF. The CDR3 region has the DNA TGTGCCAGCAGCGTCCCGACGAGGGAAGCTTTCTTT. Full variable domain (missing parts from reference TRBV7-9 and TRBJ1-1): DTGVSQNPRHKITKRGQNVTFRCDPISEHNRLYWYRQTLGQGPEFLTYFQNEAQLEKSRLLSDRFSAERPKGSFSTLEIQRTEQGDSAMYLCASSVPTREAFFGQGTRLTVV.

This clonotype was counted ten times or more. DNA of the CDR3: TGTGCCATCAGTGAGTCGAGGGCCGGGGTCGGGGAGACCCAGTACTTC. As protein: CAISESRAGVGETQYF. The V call is TRBV10-3, the J call TRBJ2-5; the D gene is possibly TRBD2 (5 bases). Deletions cut 0 bases from V and 5 bases from J, with 16 bases between. In germline, CDR1 is ENHRY, CDR2 SYGVKD. The CDR3 loop spans 16 amino acids.

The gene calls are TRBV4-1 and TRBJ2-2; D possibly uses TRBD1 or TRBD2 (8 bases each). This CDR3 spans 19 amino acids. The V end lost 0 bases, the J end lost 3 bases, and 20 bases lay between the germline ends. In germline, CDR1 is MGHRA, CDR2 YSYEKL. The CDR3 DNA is TGCGCCAGCAGCCAAGAAGGACAGGGAACTAGCGGCTACACCGGGGAGCTGTTTTTT. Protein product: CASSQEGQGTSGYTGELFF.

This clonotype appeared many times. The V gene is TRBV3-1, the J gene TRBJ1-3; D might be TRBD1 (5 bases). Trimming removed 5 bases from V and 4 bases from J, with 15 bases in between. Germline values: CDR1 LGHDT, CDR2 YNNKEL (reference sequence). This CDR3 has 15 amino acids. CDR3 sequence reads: CASSVSTAPGNTIYF. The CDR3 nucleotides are TGTGCCAGCAGCGTATCGACAGCACCCGGAAACACCATATATTTT.